This TCR beta chain was sequenced for a study of blood T cell repertoires in COVID-19. Study at large: Acute and convalescent COVID-19 samples came from the United States, Italy and Spain. T cells, B-cell-depleted T cells, or PBMCs provided the cDNA or gDNA that served as material.

This clone was seen a handful of times. The CDR3 contains 14 residues. The germline CDR1 and CDR2 sequences are SGHRS and YFSETQ. Trimming cost V 8 bases and J 1 base; bases outside gene matches: 5. As handled by the study authors: Amplification with reference gene primers provided the estimates of nucleated cell counts. Produced via immunoSEQ multiplex PCR; TCRdb's table is partial and in-frame only. That table gives V, J and clone size, and the DNA gave D and trimming. The sample consists of about 23,000 clones, more than 75% of them appearing once. The chain couples TRBV5-1 to TRBJ1-1; 10 bases are shared with TRBD1. The clonotype was recovered from a human donor with active COVID-19. The donor label of this sample is uncertain. The sequencing input was peripheral blood. The CDR3 nucleotides read TGCGCCAGTGGGACAGGGGAGGAGAACACTGAAGCTTTCTTT. Translated, it gives CASGTGEENTEAFF. Full variable domain (outside the CDR3, taken from reference TRBV5-1 and TRBJ1-1): KAGVTQTPRYLIKTRGQQVTLSCSPISGHRSVSWYQQTPGQGLQFLFEYFSETQRNKGNFPGRFSGRQFSNSRSEMNVSTLELGDSALYLCASGTGEENTEAFFGQGTRLTVV.